The 22 T cell receptor beta chains given below trace back to one sample, sequenced in a study of shared clonotypes between healthy human individuals. Profiled with immunoSEQ multiplex PCR; TCRdb holds only in-frame clones, not every one. The table includes approximately 940,000 clones, about 80% detected once. Sequencing used memory CD4+ T cells sorted from blood. The subset is: CD45RA-negative fraction. The receptors derive from a man between 18 and 35 years old in good health.

The genes are TRBV27 and TRBJ1-4; TRBD1 is a possible D gene (5 bases). V was pared by 5 bases and J by 4 bases, with 17 bases between. CDR3 size: 16 residues. Germline CDR1 reads MNHEY; CDR2 reads SMNVEV (reference sequence). CDR3 nucleotide sequence: TGTGCCAGCAGTGGCCCTTCCCGGGACGGTAATGAAAAACTGTTTTTT. Amino acids: CASSGPSRDGNEKLFF. Combining the CDR3 with reference TRBV27 and TRBJ1-4 gives the whole variable domain EAQVTQNPRYLITVTGKKLTVTCSQNMNHEYMSWYRQDPGLGLRQIYYSMNVEVTDKGDVPEGYKVSRKEKRNFPLILESPSPNQTSLYFCASSGPSRDGNEKLFFGSGTQLSVL.

This chain joins TRBV11-3 and TRBJ2-3, with D perhaps being TRBD1 or TRBD2 (5 bases each). CDR1 SGHNT and CDR2 YENEEA come from the germline V gene. Trimming took 5 bases from V and 6 from J, leaving 15 bases between them. This CDR3 is 14 amino acids long. The DNA of the CDR3 is TGTGCCAGCAGCCGGGGCTCTCCCGGGGATACGCAGTATTTT. It encodes CASSRGSPGDTQYF.

This CDR3 is CASSDGTRFAEQYF. CDR3 nucleotide sequence: TGTGCCAGCAGTGACGGGACACGATTCGCCGAGCAGTACTTC. The V gene is TRBV6-1, the J gene TRBJ2-7, with a possible D match to TRBD1 (6 bases). V shed 3 bases and J shed 6 bases, with 15 bases lying between them. CDR3 size: 14 residues. The germline gives CDR1 MNHNS, CDR2 SASEGT.

The genes are TRBV6-6 and TRBJ2-7; 7 bases match TRBD1. In germline, CDR1 is MNHNY, CDR2 SVGAGI (reference sequence). V lost 7 bases, J lost 3 bases, and 9 bases stayed unmatched. CDR3 length: 14 amino acids. The CDR3 coding sequence is TGTGCCAGCACCGTGAGGACAGGTATCTACGAGCAGTACTTC. The encoded protein is CASTVRTGIYEQYF.

The chain is built from TRBV7-2 and TRBJ2-5; D call uncertain. Germline V gives CDR1 SGHTA, CDR2 FQGNSA. V was pared by 6 bases and J by 3 bases, with 11 bases between. CDR3 size: 13 residues. CDR3 region: CASSLRREETQYF. For the CDR3, the DNA is TGTGCCAGCAGTTTACGACGGGAAGAGACCCAGTACTTC.

V gene TRBV2 combines with J gene TRBJ1-1; TRBD1 matches at 8 bases. CDR3 length equals 13 residues. V was clipped by 4 bases and J by 11 bases; unmatched bases: 9. The germline V gene has CDR1 SNHLY and CDR2 FYNNEI. CDR3: CASSGGQALRAFF. The CDR3 DNA is TGTGCCAGCAGTGGGGGACAGGCCCTCAGGGCTTTCTTT.

This rearrangement joins TRBV5-4 to TRBJ1-2; D possibly corresponds to TRBD1 (6 bases). CDR3 length: 16 residues. CDR1 is SGHNT, CDR2 YYREEE, per germline (reference sequence). V lost 0 bases to trimming and J lost 0 bases, with 12 bases between them. CDR3 residues: CASSLGGGSANYGYTF. CDR3 bases: TGTGCCAGCAGCTTGGGCGGGGGCTCAGCTAACTATGGCTACACCTTC.

V gene TRBV9 combines with J gene TRBJ1-6; D unclear. This CDR3 spans 13 amino acids. V dropped 4 bases and J dropped 6 bases, with 8 bases sitting between them. Germline CDR1 SGDLS, CDR2 YYNGEE. CDR3 nucleotide sequence: TGTGCCAGCAGCCGGGAGGCTAATTCACCCCTCCACTTT. This gives the protein CASSREANSPLHF.

The V and J genes are TRBV9 and TRBJ2-1; TRBD1 or TRBD2 may be the D gene (5 bases each). This CDR3 region has 23 residues. Germline assignment: CDR1 SGDLS and CDR2 YYNGEE. The V gene lost 0 bases and the J gene lost 0 bases, with 31 bases spanning the gap. For the CDR3, the DNA is TGTGCCAGCAGCGTAGCTCGGGGCTCGAGGATAAAAGAGGACCCGAGCTCCTACAATGAGCAGTTCTTC. Its translation is CASSVARGSRIKEDPSSYNEQFF. The full variable domain, with the rest looked up from reference TRBV9 and TRBJ2-1, is DSGVTQTPKHLITATGQRVTLRCSPRSGDLSVYWYQQSLDQGLQFLIQYYNGEERAKGNILERFSAQQFPDLHSELNLSSLELGDSALYFCASSVARGSRIKEDPSSYNEQFFGPGTRLTVL.

In the case of this clone: A much larger clone differs by one base, so this may be a read error. The chain uses TRBV2 and TRBJ1-5; D gene uncertain. V was shortened by 1 base and J by 0 bases, with 7 bases between the two germline ends. This CDR3 comprises 15 residues. Germline V gene lookup returns CDR1 SNHLY and CDR2 FYNNEI. This CDR3 is CASSEDGYSNQPQHF. The DNA for the CDR3 is TGTGCCAGCAGTGAAGACGGGTATAGCAATCAGCCCCAGCATTTT. The full variable domain, in which reference TRBV2 and TRBJ1-5 provide the parts outside the CDR3, is EPEVTQTPSHQVTQMGQEVILRCVPISNHLYFYWYRQILGQKVEFLVSFYNNEISEKSEIFDDQFSVERPDGSNFTLKIRSTKLEDSAMYFCASSEDGYSNQPQHFGDGTRLSIL.

The chain has TRBV10-3 and TRBJ1-6, with D possibly TRBD1 on 5 matching bases. The germline gives CDR1 ENHRY, CDR2 SYGVKD. V lost 0 bases, J lost 8 bases, and 11 bases lay in between. CDR3 length: 15 residues. CDR3 nucleotide sequence: TGTGCCATCAGTGAGTCGCAGGGTATAGATTCACCCCTCCACTTT. This translates into CAISESQGIDSPLHF.

J is TRBJ1-2 and V is TRBV28, with TRBD1 matching 7 bases. Germline V lookup: CDR1 MDHEN, CDR2 SYDVKM. Germline trimming cut 3 bases from V and 2 bases from J; bases unmatched to any gene: 6. The CDR3 runs to 15 residues. As DNA, the CDR3 is TGTGCCAGCAGTTTCGTACACAGGGGAAACTATGGCTACACCTTC. Its protein product is CASSFVHRGNYGYTF.

The rearrangement uses TRBV10-3 and TRBJ2-5, with 9 nucleotides matching TRBD1. The germline V gene encodes CDR1 ENHRY and CDR2 SYGVKD. V lost 6 bases to trimming and J lost 3 bases; unmatched junction nucleotides: 2. There are 13 residues in the CDR3. Here the CDR3 reads CAIRGQGEETQYF. The CDR3, as DNA: TGTGCCATCAGGGGACAGGGCGAAGAGACCCAGTACTTC.

The chain recombines TRBV19 with TRBJ1-5; D is uncertain. Looked up from germline, CDR1 is LNHDA and CDR2 is SQIVND (reference sequence). The V end was cut by 4 bases, the J end by 4 bases, with 8 bases between. This CDR3 region has 13 residues. The CDR3 bases are TGTGCCAGTAGTAGAGGATTTAATCAGCCCCAGCATTTT. Amino acids: CASSRGFNQPQHF.

The J gene is TRBJ1-2, the V gene TRBV2; D perhaps matches TRBD1 (5 bases). The CDR3 totals 14 residues. V gave up 4 bases and J gave up 4 bases, with 13 bases separating them. The germline V gene has CDR1 SNHLY and CDR2 FYNNEI. Written as DNA, the CDR3 is TGTGCCAGCAGTGCTAATAGGGGAGGCTATGGCTACACCTTC. Its translation: CASSANRGGYGYTF.

The rearrangement uses TRBV28 and TRBJ1-1, with 9 bases aligning to TRBD1. Germline-derived CDR1 and CDR2 are MDHEN and SYDVKM. This CDR3 is built from 15 residues. V gave up 5 bases and J gave up 5 bases; unmatched junction bases: 9. CDR3 residues: CASSPQTGGWTEAFF. DNA for the CDR3: TGTGCCAGCAGTCCCCAGACAGGGGGTTGGACTGAAGCTTTCTTT. Full variable domain (missing parts from reference TRBV28 and TRBJ1-1): DVKVTQSSRYLVKRTGEKVFLECVQDMDHENMFWYRQDPGLGLRLIYFSYDVKMKEKGDIPEGYSVSREKKERFSLILESASTNQTSMYLCASSPQTGGWTEAFFGQGTRLTVV.

V gene TRBV2 combines with J gene TRBJ2-2; 7 nucleotides agree with TRBD2. Germline CDR1 reads SNHLY; CDR2 reads FYNNEI. The junction had 9 bases not matched to a gene; V was cut back by 5 bases and J by 0 bases. The CDR3 covers 17 residues. CDR3 residues: CASSLLAPETNTGELFF. CDR3 bases: TGTGCCAGCAGTTTACTAGCGCCAGAAACGAACACCGGGGAGCTGTTTTTT.

V usage is TRBV7-8 and J usage is TRBJ1-1; 9 bases agree with TRBD1. CDR3 length: 15 amino acids. Germline V gene lookup returns CDR1 SGHVS and CDR2 FQNEAQ. V was pared by 1 base and J by 6 bases, with 6 bases of the junction left unmatched. CDR3 sequence reads: CASSLGLQGAAEAFF. CDR3 sequence (DNA): TGTGCCAGCAGCTTAGGACTACAGGGGGCCGCTGAAGCTTTCTTT. Looking up the rest from reference TRBV7-8 and TRBJ1-1 gives the full variable domain: GAGVSQSPRYKVAKRGQDVALRCDPISGHVSLFWYQQALGQGPEFLTYFQNEAQLDKSGLPSDRFFAERPEGSVSTLKIQRTQQEDSAVYLCASSLGLQGAAEAFFGQGTRLTVV.

V and J are TRBV9 and TRBJ2-5; no reliable D call. Trimming removed 4 bases from V and 2 bases from J, with 15 bases in between. This CDR3 is built from 15 residues. Germline lookup yields CDR1 SGDLS and CDR2 YYNGEE. CDR3 DNA: TGTGCCAGCAGCCTAGTAGGGCAGATGCAAGAGACCCAGTACTTC. It codes for CASSLVGQMQETQYF.

This clone has only a few counts. The genes are TRBV21-1 and TRBJ2-2; the table names TRBD1, a call not compared with the DNA. TRBV21-1 is reported as a pseudogene. The CDR3 runs to 16 residues. The CDR3 protein is CASSERTGLNTGELFF. In DNA form, the CDR3 reads TGTGCCAGCAGCGAAAGGACAGGCCTGAACACCGGGGAGCTGTTTTTT.

The gene calls are TRBV10-3 and TRBJ1-1, with 8 bases aligning to TRBD1. With V trimmed by 4 bases and J by 0 bases, 7 bases remained unmatched. CDR3 size: 16 residues. CDR1 ENHRY and CDR2 SYGVKD come from the germline V gene. CDR3 bases: TGTGCCATCAGTGCTGATCAGGGGGCGATGAACACTGAAGCTTTCTTT. Amino acid sequence: CAISADQGAMNTEAFF.

The sample holds one count of this clone. The chain couples TRBV9 to TRBJ2-7; 10 bases are shared with TRBD1. From germline, CDR1 is SGDLS and CDR2 YYNGEE. There are 16 residues in the CDR3. J was trimmed by 6 bases and V by 3 bases; bases with no gene match: 12. The CDR3 DNA is TGTGCCAGCAGCGCGGACCCGGGGACAGGGGCCCTCGAGCAGTACTTC. Translating gives CASSADPGTGALEQYF.